A single sample gave rise to the 8 T cell receptor beta chains below, sequenced in a study of Tregs in tolerant kidney transplant recipients. Generated by immunoSEQ multiplex PCR, the TCRdb table keeps only in-frame clones and is missing some. The top ten clones hold roughly 9.7% of a sample with 60,000 to 70,000 clones, roughly 92% of them seen once. Sample: CD8+ T cells from blood, taken before the transplant. Receptors were obtained from a human donor who received a combined kidney and bone marrow transplant.

A note on this clone: The sample contains more than one DNA sequence encoding this CDR3. The chain has TRBV5-4 and TRBJ1-6, with D hard to call. Germline loops: CDR1 SGHNT, CDR2 YYREEE (reference sequence). The ends were cut back, 2 bases at V and 7 bases at J, with 7 bases in the middle. CDR3 length: 13 amino acids. CDR3 DNA: TGTGCCAGCAGCTTTTCATCCAATTCACCCCTCCACTTT. Encoded protein: CASSFSSNSPLHF.

The J gene is TRBJ2-5, the V gene TRBV5-1; D is unresolved. The V end was cut by 4 bases, the J end by 1 base, with 14 bases between. Germline V gene lookup returns CDR1 SGHRS and CDR2 YFSETQ. CDR3 length equals 15 residues. The CDR3 DNA follows: TGCGCCAGCAGCCCTAACGGTGTGCCCCAAGAGACCCAGTACTTC. Translated, it gives CASSPNGVPQETQYF. Full variable domain (rest looked up from reference TRBV5-1 and TRBJ2-5): KAGVTQTPRYLIKTRGQQVTLSCSPISGHRSVSWYQQTPGQGLQFLFEYFSETQRNKGNFPGRFSGRQFSNSRSEMNVSTLELGDSALYLCASSPNGVPQETQYFGPGTRLLVL.

The chain combines TRBV2 with TRBJ2-5, with D possibly matching TRBD2 (5 bases). Per germline, CDR1 SNHLY and CDR2 FYNNEI. The length of the CDR3 is 15 residues. With 10 bases removed from V and 8 bases from J, the gap between germline ends came to 26 bases. The CDR3 reads CATSLLETTRQTQYF. CDR3 DNA sequence: TGTGCCACTTCCCTTTTGGAGACTACAAGACAAACCCAGTACTTC.

This sequence joins TRBV5-6 and TRBJ2-7; TRBD1 matches 7 bases. From germline, CDR1 is SGHDT and CDR2 YYEEEE. The V and J ends lost 0 bases and 2 bases, in that order; junction bases with no gene match: 2. This CDR3 contains 14 residues. The chain's CDR3 is CASSLGTGTYEQYF. CDR3 DNA: TGTGCCAGCAGCTTGGGGACAGGCACCTACGAGCAGTACTTC.

The V call is TRBV9, the J call TRBJ2-3; TRBD2 aligns across 12 bases. There are 16 residues in the CDR3. Germline CDR1 is SGDLS and CDR2 is YYNGEE. Losses at the gene ends were 2 bases for V and 5 bases for J; bases not matched to a gene: 6. CDR3 sequence (DNA): TGTGCCAGCAGCGTCCCTAGCGGGGGGGCCGAAGATACGCAGTATTTT. Protein sequence: CASSVPSGGAEDTQYF.

About this clone itself: The same CDR3 is also encoded by other DNA sequences in this sample. V is TRBV5-6 and J is TRBJ1-6; TRBD1 is a possible D gene (6 bases). Germline loops: CDR1 SGHDT, CDR2 YYEEEE. The CDR3 is 17 amino acids. Trimming removed 4 bases at V and 7 bases at J, with 21 bases between. The CDR3 DNA follows: TGTGCCAGCAGCCATAACTTCTGGACAGCCAACAATTCACCCCTCCACTTT. This gives the protein CASSHNFWTANNSPLHF.

J is TRBJ1-2 and V is TRBV28, with D uncertain. The CDR3 extends over 14 amino acids. The V gene's germline CDR1 is MDHEN and CDR2 SYDVKM. V shed 2 bases and J shed 2 bases, with 9 bases lying between them. In DNA form, the CDR3 reads TGTGCCAGCAGTTTAGGTGCAGGAAACTATGGCTACACCTTC. Its translation is CASSLGAGNYGYTF.

The rearrangement uses TRBV6-5 and TRBJ1-5; TRBD1 might be the D (5 bases). The CDR3 runs 15 residues. Trimming pared 6 bases from V and 0 bases from J, leaving 12 bases between. The germline V gene has CDR1 MNHEY and CDR2 SVGAGI. The CDR3 DNA follows: TGTGCCAGCAGACCGACAGAGAATAGCAATCAGCCCCAGCATTTT. This translates into CASRPTENSNQPQHF.